A single sample gave rise to the 27 T cell receptor beta chains below, sequenced in a study of shared clonotypes between healthy human individuals. TCRdb's table, derived via immunoSEQ multiplex PCR, lists solely in-frame clones and lacks some. The data show about 510,000 clones, with roughly 78% seen just once and 10% to 15% held by the top ten. The material sequenced was PBMCs. The receptors derive from a woman between 40 and 50 years old in good health. Some clones in this sample may be carry-over from other donors' samples.

This clone has a count of ten or more. This chain joins TRBV6-4 and TRBJ2-7; 7 nucleotides align to TRBD2. This CDR3 is 13 amino acids long. The ends lost 3 bases at V and 6 bases at J; junction bases unmatched: 5. Per germline, CDR1 MRHNA and CDR2 SNTAGT. CDR3 bases: TGTGCCAGCAGTGAAAGCGGGATTGGCGAGCAGTACTTC. Protein product: CASSESGIGEQYF.

The chain uses TRBV28 and TRBJ2-1; D unclear. V lost 8 bases, J lost 2 bases, and 7 bases lay in between. Germline V CDR1 and CDR2: MDHEN, SYDVKM. The length of the CDR3 is 12 residues. The CDR3, as DNA: TGTGCCAGCTGGGATACCTACAATGAGCAGTTCTTC. This encodes CASWDTYNEQFF.

The CDR3 bases are TGTGCCAGTAGTCCTCCGACAGGGAATACAGATACGCAGTATTTT. Its protein product is CASSPPTGNTDTQYF. The chain joins TRBV19 to TRBJ2-3; 7 nucleotides agree with TRBD1. Germline V gene data show CDR1 as LNHDA and CDR2 as SQIVND (reference sequence). The CDR3 totals 15 residues. With 5 bases clipped from V and 3 bases from J, the junction kept 8 bases outside the gene matches.

The rearrangement uses TRBV5-6 and TRBJ2-7, with D hard to call. CDR1 is SGHDT and CDR2 is YYEEEE in the germline V gene. There are 14 residues in the CDR3. The germline V and J ends were trimmed by 3 bases and 0 bases, with 10 bases remaining between them. The CDR3 DNA follows: TGTGCCAGCAGCTCAATGGCCAGCTCCTACGAGCAGTACTTC. Protein sequence: CASSSMASSYEQYF.

The chain has TRBV2 and TRBJ1-5, with D tentatively TRBD1 (5 bases). Trimming stripped 4 bases from V and 3 bases from J, with 7 bases between. The CDR3 covers 13 residues. Germline V gene data show CDR1 as SNHLY and CDR2 as FYNNEI. The CDR3 region is CASSGQINQPQHF. The CDR3 DNA is TGTGCCAGCAGTGGACAGATCAATCAGCCCCAGCATTTT.

This clone was counted ten times or more. This chain connects TRBV4-2 to TRBJ1-1; D is perhaps TRBD1 (6 bases). V lost 4 bases and J lost 4, with 13 bases in between. The length of the CDR3 is 14 residues. Germline CDR1 is LGHNA and CDR2 is YNFKEQ. In DNA form, the CDR3 reads TGTGCCAGCAGCCTAAACCGGGACATCACTGAAGCTTTCTTT. Its protein is CASSLNRDITEAFF.

This clone occurred a few times. The chain couples TRBV7-2 to TRBJ1-2; 9 nucleotides agree with TRBD1. J was trimmed by 8 bases and V by 5 bases; bases with no gene match: 12. Looked up from germline, CDR1 is SGHTA and CDR2 is FQGNSA. The CDR3 runs to 15 residues. Written as DNA, the CDR3 is TGTGCCAGCAGCACTAACCCGGGACAGGGAGTGGGCTACACCTTC. This encodes CASSTNPGQGVGYTF.

J is TRBJ2-7 and V is TRBV18; D gene ambiguous. This CDR3 has 13 residues. Trimming took off 1 base at V and 5 bases at J, with 9 bases between the two ends. Germline-derived CDR1 and CDR2 are KGHSH and LQKENI. The CDR3 DNA sequence: TGTGCCAGCTCACCACAGGCTTGGGACGAGCAGTACTTC. Translating it yields CASSPQAWDEQYF. Variable domain in full (rest from reference TRBV18 and TRBJ2-7): NAGVMQNPRHLVRRRGQEARLRCSPMKGHSHVYWYRQLPEEGLKFMVYLQKENIIDESGMPKERFSAEFPKEGPSILRIQQVVRGDSAAYFCASSPQAWDEQYFGPGTRLTVT.

The chain combines TRBV7-9 with TRBJ2-5, with TRBD2 matching 9 bases. The CDR3 is 16 residues long. Per germline, CDR1 SEHNR and CDR2 FQNEAQ (reference sequence). With 1 base clipped from V and 1 base from J, the junction kept 4 bases outside the gene matches. The DNA of the CDR3 is TGTGCCAGCAGCTTAGGCCTAGCGGGATCCCAAGAGACCCAGTACTTC. It specifies CASSLGLAGSQETQYF. The variable domain in full, with the rest retrieved from reference TRBV7-9 and TRBJ2-5, is DTGVSQNPRHKITKRGQNVTFRCDPISEHNRLYWYRQTLGQGPEFLTYFQNEAQLEKSRLLSDRFSAERPKGSFSTLEIQRTEQGDSAMYLCASSLGLAGSQETQYFGPGTRLLVL.

V and J are TRBV14 and TRBJ2-7; 12 nucleotides match TRBD1. CDR1 and CDR2 from the germline V gene are SGHDN and FVKESK. With 4 bases clipped from V and 7 bases from J, the junction kept 5 bases outside the gene matches. This CDR3 is 14 amino acids long. CDR3 loop: CASSRRDRGQEQYF. In DNA form, the CDR3 reads TGTGCCAGCAGCCGCCGGGACAGGGGGCAAGAGCAGTACTTC.

CDR3 bases: TGTGCCAGCTCACGGTCCTGGGACAGCCAAGAGACCCAGTACTTC. Its protein product is CASSRSWDSQETQYF. V gene TRBV18 combines with J gene TRBJ2-5; 7 bases agree with TRBD1. After removal of 4 bases from V and 1 base from J, the junction contained 6 bases not matched to a gene. The CDR3 spans 15 residues. Germline V gene sequence: CDR1 KGHSH, CDR2 LQKENI.

CDR3 coding DNA: TGTGCCTGGAGTGTCCAACTAGGGGGGGAGACCCAGTACTTC. The encoded protein is CAWSVQLGGETQYF. J is TRBJ2-5 and V is TRBV30; D assignment may be TRBD1 or TRBD2 (6 bases each). Trimming left V 0 bases short and J 5 bases short, with 13 bases between. The CDR3 totals 14 residues. The germline CDR1 and CDR2 sequences are GTSNPN and SVGIG (reference sequence).

The J gene is TRBJ1-2, the V gene TRBV5-1; D not certain. Germline CDR1 is SGHRS and CDR2 is YFSETQ. CDR3 size: 14 residues. V dropped 4 bases and J dropped 7 bases, with 17 bases sitting between them. The DNA for the CDR3 is TGCGCCAGCAGCGGTACTTTGTCTGCGGGTGGCTACACCTTC. Residues: CASSGTLSAGGYTF.

The chain uses TRBV11-2 and TRBJ1-1; D call uncertain. The germline gives CDR1 SGHAT, CDR2 FQNNGV. CDR3 length equals 13 residues. Trimming removed 2 bases from V and 2 bases from J, with 6 bases in between. The CDR3 region is CASSLKVNTEAFF. CDR3 DNA: TGTGCCAGCAGCTTAAAGGTTAACACTGAAGCTTTCTTT.

The gene calls are TRBV28 and TRBJ2-5; tentatively, D is TRBD1 or TRBD2 (5 bases each). Trimming cost V 7 bases and J 9 bases, with 21 bases left between them. CDR1 is MDHEN, CDR2 SYDVKM, per germline. The CDR3 contains 14 residues. CDR3 loop: CASNSGRGQRAQYF. The CDR3 DNA follows: TGTGCCAGCAATTCTGGACGGGGCCAAAGGGCCCAGTACTTC. Full variable domain (rest looked up from reference TRBV28 and TRBJ2-5): DVKVTQSSRYLVKRTGEKVFLECVQDMDHENMFWYRQDPGLGLRLIYFSYDVKMKEKGDIPEGYSVSREKKERFSLILESASTNQTSMYLCASNSGRGQRAQYFGPGTRLLVL.

CDR3 in DNA: TGTGCCAGCAGCTTAGCTAGCGGGAGTAATGCCGAGCAGTACTTC. It codes for CASSLASGSNAEQYF. V usage is TRBV7-8 and J usage is TRBJ2-7; 9 nucleotides agree with TRBD2. V lost 0 bases to trimming and J lost 6 bases; unmatched junction nucleotides: 6. Germline assignment: CDR1 SGHVS and CDR2 FQNEAQ. CDR3 length: 15 residues. Supplemented by reference TRBV7-8 and TRBJ2-7, the full variable domain reads GAGVSQSPRYKVAKRGQDVALRCDPISGHVSLFWYQQALGQGPEFLTYFQNEAQLDKSGLPSDRFFAERPEGSVSTLKIQRTQQEDSAVYLCASSLASGSNAEQYFGPGTRLTVT.

This chain joins TRBV2 and TRBJ1-2; the D is unclear. CDR1 and CDR2 from the germline V gene are SNHLY and FYNNEI. Trimming cost V 4 bases and J 6 bases, with 12 bases left between them. There are 13 residues in the CDR3. The CDR3 nucleotides are TGTGCCAGCAGTGGGGGAATTGTGGATGGCTACACCTTC. The encoded protein is CASSGGIVDGYTF.

V gene TRBV18 combines with J gene TRBJ1-2, with D tentatively TRBD1 (5 bases). Germline lookup yields CDR1 KGHSH and CDR2 LQKENI. The CDR3 spans 13 residues. The ends were cut back, 1 base at V and 6 bases at J, with 9 bases in the middle. The CDR3 DNA reads as TGTGCCAGCTCACCACGGCAGGGACATGGCTACACCTTC. Translating gives CASSPRQGHGYTF.

V gene TRBV7-2 combines with J gene TRBJ2-7, with D perhaps TRBD2 (6 bases). Trimming shortened V by 0 bases and J by 6 bases, and 15 bases separated the two germline ends. Germline V CDR1 and CDR2: SGHTA, FQGNSA. The CDR3 sequence is 15 residues long. The CDR3 DNA is TGTGCCAGCAGCTTAGCTGGCGGGAAATCGACCGAGCAGTACTTC. As protein: CASSLAGGKSTEQYF.

This clone has only one observation. The chain links TRBV9 to TRBJ2-3; TRBD2 might be the D (7 bases). The length of the CDR3 is 18 residues. With 0 bases removed from V and 1 base from J, the gap between germline ends came to 18 bases. Per the germline V gene, CDR1 is SGDLS and CDR2 is YYNGEE. The CDR3 reads CASSVGGLGLGRTDTQYF. The CDR3 DNA follows: TGTGCCAGCAGCGTAGGGGGGCTAGGACTAGGTCGCACAGATACGCAGTATTTT.

The V and J genes are TRBV7-8 and TRBJ2-7; 8 positions agree with TRBD1. Germline trimming cut 5 bases from V and 6 bases from J; bases unmatched to any gene: 12. CDR1 is SGHVS and CDR2 is FQNEAQ in the germline V gene. This CDR3 is 15 amino acids long. CDR3 coding DNA: TGTGCCAGCAGCCCGAGACAGGGGAGGATAGGCGAGCAGTACTTC. Translated: CASSPRQGRIGEQYF.

This clone has only one observation. The chain has TRBV18 and TRBJ1-4; possible D gene TRBD1, 5 bases. V dropped 0 bases and J dropped 7 bases, with 24 bases sitting between them. Germline CDR1 KGHSH, CDR2 LQKENI. The CDR3 is 19 residues long. The chain's CDR3 is CASSPPNFGQPGQGEKLFF. CDR3 sequence (DNA): TGTGCCAGCTCACCACCTAATTTTGGGCAACCGGGCCAGGGTGAAAAACTGTTTTTT.

Comment on this clone: The junction and the germline gene differ at one end; a read error may be behind it. This chain connects TRBV6-6 to TRBJ2-7; TRBD1 matches 10 bases. The CDR3 runs 15 residues. Germline V gene lookup returns CDR1 MNHNY and CDR2 SVGAGI (reference sequence). DNA of the CDR3: TGTGCCAGCACTTACTCGAGGGACAGGGGACACGAGCAGTACTTC. Protein sequence: CASTYSRDRGHEQYF.

This clone was counted a few times. The chain joins TRBV7-6 to TRBJ2-7; D is undetermined. Germline V gene lookup returns CDR1 SGHVS and CDR2 FNYEAQ. V gave up 0 bases and J gave up 2 bases, with 5 bases separating them. This CDR3 has 13 amino acids. The CDR3 DNA is TGTGCCAGCAGCTTAGCGGTCGCCTACGAGCAGTACTTC. This translates into CASSLAVAYEQYF.

The V and J genes are TRBV2 and TRBJ2-1; no reliable D call. The V end lost 1 base, the J end lost 7 bases, and 2 bases lay between the germline ends. Germline V gives CDR1 SNHLY, CDR2 FYNNEI. CDR3 length: 11 amino acids. The CDR3 loop reads CASSEGNEQFF. CDR3 sequence (DNA): TGTGCCAGCAGTGAAGGTAATGAGCAGTTCTTC.

The chain recombines TRBV15 with TRBJ2-7, with a weak D call TRBD1 (6 bases). CDR1 and CDR2 from the germline V gene are LNHNV and YYDKDF (reference sequence). Trimming cost V 0 bases and J 2 bases, with 14 bases left between them. There are 16 residues in the CDR3. CDR3 DNA: TGTGCCACCAGCAGAGATGTAGGAACAGGGACCTACGAGCAGTACTTC. It translates to CATSRDVGTGTYEQYF.

The chain recombines TRBV9 with TRBJ1-3; perhaps TRBD1 as D (5 bases). The V end was cut by 3 bases, the J end by 6 bases, with 16 bases between. This CDR3 comprises 15 residues. Germline V lookup: CDR1 SGDLS, CDR2 YYNGEE. CDR3 coding DNA: TGTGCCAGCAGCGGGGGGGTTGGAACCCTAAACACCATATATTTT. It encodes CASSGGVGTLNTIYF.